The clone carrying this T cell receptor beta chain was detected many times. The antigen is undetermined. Preparation of the TCRbeta library used unique molecular identifiers. TCRdb reprocessed the PCR reads with MiXCR, giving one entry per CDR3 protein. The data show under 300,000 distinct CDR3 sequences, under 14% seen once. These data come from a study of T-cell reconstitution after alpha-beta-depleted transplantation in children. Whole-study findings and limits: The study traced high day-60 TCRbeta diversity in some patients to surviving recipient T cells and thymic progenitors. In patients about two months after transplant, alpha-beta T cells reportedly arose from several hundred expanded graft clones. Newly produced T cells mostly accounted for T-cell counts and diversity one year post-transplant.

Trimming cost V 2 bases and J 7 bases; bases outside gene matches: 6. Germline V gene lookup returns CDR1 DFQATT and CDR2 SNEGSKA (reference sequence). The CDR3 consists of 15 residues. The source material was peripheral blood, sampled 180 days after TCRalphabeta/CD19-depleted stem cell transplant. The chain employs TRBV20-1 and TRBJ1-6; 9 bases are shared with TRBD1. This sequence was found in a male patient between 2 and 10 years old who had a stem cell transplant for chronic granulomatous disease, so the T cells may come from the graft donor. This CDR3 is CSARRTGTGNSPLHF. CDR3 in DNA: TGCAGTGCTAGAAGAACCGGGACAGGGAATTCACCCCTCCACTTT.